Below, 24 T cell receptor beta chains from the same sample are listed, as sequenced in a study of early T cells in non-severe SARS-CoV-2 infection. TCRdb redid the calling of the 5' RACE reads with MiXCR, one entry per CDR3 protein. The sample includes 55,000 to 70,000 distinct CDR3 sequences, 11% of them seen just once. Sequenced: whole blood. The receptors shown here come from an adult who was a healthcare worker with PCR-confirmed SARS-CoV-2 infection or an uninfected control (not recorded which).

This clonotype was counted ten times or more. This rearrangement joins TRBV5-1 to TRBJ2-1; D is uncertain. V was trimmed by 0 bases and J by 1 base, leaving 5 bases between them. From germline, CDR1 is SGHRS and CDR2 YFSETQ. This CDR3 is 14 amino acids long. The CDR3 spells CASSLGGSYNEQFF. The CDR3 DNA is TGCGCCAGCAGCTTGGGGGGTTCCTACAATGAGCAGTTCTTC.

The genes are TRBV11-2 and TRBJ2-3; TRBD2 aligns across 7 bases. V shed 5 bases, J shed 4 bases, and the junction held 6 bases outside the gene matches. The CDR3 extends over 14 amino acids. Germline CDR1 and CDR2: SGHAT and FQNNGV. The CDR3: CASSVRGLADTQYF. The CDR3 bases are TGTGCCAGCAGCGTGCGGGGGTTGGCAGATACGCAGTATTTT.

This clonotype was counted between two and nine times. The chain couples TRBV5-4 to TRBJ2-1, with 9 bases fitting TRBD2. V shed 4 bases and J 5 bases; nucleotides not matched to a gene: 10. CDR1 SGHNT and CDR2 YYREEE come from the germline V gene (reference sequence). The CDR3 is 16 amino acids. CDR3 amino acids: CASSGGVSGSDNEQFF. The CDR3 DNA follows: TGTGCCAGCAGCGGGGGTGTTAGCGGGAGTGACAATGAGCAGTTCTTC.

This clonotype was found a few times. V is TRBV19 and J is TRBJ1-5; no definite D call. CDR3 length: 16 amino acids. The germline CDR1 and CDR2 sequences are LNHDA and SQIVND (reference sequence). V was cut by 5 bases and J by 0 bases, with 14 bases left in between. The CDR3 region is CASSSRGFYSNQPQHF. DNA of the CDR3: TGTGCCAGTAGTTCACGAGGGTTTTATAGCAATCAGCCCCAGCATTTT.

V is TRBV14 and J is TRBJ1-6, with TRBD1 matching over 8 bases. The CDR3 has 14 residues. After removal of 7 bases from V and 9 bases from J, the junction contained 8 bases not matched to a gene. Looked up from germline, CDR1 is SGHDN and CDR2 is FVKESK. CDR3 in amino acids: CASTEQGGTSPLHF. The CDR3 DNA reads as TGTGCCAGCACGGAACAGGGGGGCACTTCACCCCTCCACTTT.

This clonotype was seen a few times. V usage is TRBV6-1 and J usage is TRBJ2-5; TRBD1 aligns across 9 bases. CDR1 is MNHNS and CDR2 is SASEGT in the germline V gene. With 5 bases clipped from V and 7 bases from J, the junction kept 11 bases outside the gene matches. The CDR3 covers 15 residues. The CDR3 here is CASSTPRDRVATQYF. The CDR3 nucleotides are TGTGCCAGCAGTACACCCCGGGACAGGGTAGCGACCCAGTACTTC.

The chain is built from TRBV28 and TRBJ2-5; TRBD1 agrees at 7 bases. Per germline, CDR1 MDHEN and CDR2 SYDVKM. With V trimmed by 6 bases and J by 2 bases, 9 bases remained unmatched. There are 15 residues in the CDR3. The CDR3 sequence is CASSPADRPQETQYF. The DNA of the CDR3 is TGTGCCAGCAGCCCCGCGGACAGGCCACAAGAGACCCAGTACTTC.

There are a few counts of this clonotype. The rearrangement links TRBV7-2 to TRBJ2-5; D call uncertain. The CDR3 runs to 12 residues. CDR1 is SGHTA and CDR2 is FQGNSA in the germline V gene. The ends were cut back, 6 bases at V and 7 bases at J, with 12 bases in the middle. This chain's CDR3 is CASSLDLGTQYF. The DNA for the CDR3 is TGTGCCAGCAGTTTGGACCTGGGGACCCAGTACTTC.

This rearrangement joins TRBV6-6 to TRBJ1-2, with D perhaps matching TRBD1 (6 bases). V was clipped by 0 bases and J by 4 bases, with 15 bases between them. This CDR3 spans 16 amino acids. The V gene's germline CDR1 is MNHNY and CDR2 SVGAGI (reference sequence). CDR3 nucleotides: TGTGCCAGCAGTTACTCAATCCCCGGGACACTCTATGGCTACACCTTC. Its translation is CASSYSIPGTLYGYTF.

This clonotype came up a few times. CDR3 DNA sequence: TGTGCCAGCAGCCAAGTGATCGGTGATACGCAGTATTTT. Translation gives CASSQVIGDTQYF. This sequence joins TRBV14 and TRBJ2-3; no firm D call. With 1 base removed from V and 6 bases from J, the gap between germline ends came to 8 bases. Germline V CDR1 and CDR2: SGHDN, FVKESK. The CDR3 is made up of 13 amino acids. Based on the CDR3 plus reference TRBV14 and TRBJ2-3, the full variable domain is EAGVTQFPSHSVIEKGQTVTLRCDPISGHDNLYWYRRVMGKEIKFLLHFVKESKQDESGMPNNRFLAERTGGTYSTLKVQPAELEDSGVYFCASSQVIGDTQYFGPGTRLTVL.

This clonotype was recorded many times. The chain has TRBV7-2 and TRBJ2-3; D could derive from TRBD1 or TRBD2 (5 bases each). V was shortened by 1 base and J by 5 bases, with 16 bases between the two germline ends. The CDR3 contains 16 residues. CDR1 and CDR2 from the germline V gene are SGHTA and FQGNSA. CDR3 region: CASSLGGGSALDTQYF. CDR3 bases: TGTGCCAGCAGCTTAGGGGGCGGGTCGGCTTTAGATACGCAGTATTTT.

This clonotype was counted between two and nine times. The rearrangement links TRBV28 to TRBJ1-1, with a weak D call TRBD1 (6 bases). This CDR3 contains 12 residues. V lost 8 bases and J 3 bases, leaving 10 bases between the germline ends. CDR1 MDHEN and CDR2 SYDVKM come from the germline V gene. The CDR3 bases are TGTGCCAGCGGTCAGGGGCACACTGAAGCTTTCTTT. Protein sequence: CASGQGHTEAFF.

V gene TRBV28 combines with J gene TRBJ2-3; D may be TRBD1 (6 bases). Trimming took off 3 bases at V and 11 bases at J, with 21 bases between the two ends. CDR3 size: 15 residues. Germline V gene lookup returns CDR1 MDHEN and CDR2 SYDVKM. The CDR3 is CASSLGARTPSKQYF. CDR3 bases: TGTGCCAGCAGTTTGGGGGCCAGGACCCCATCTAAGCAGTATTTT.

This clonotype has more than one count but fewer than ten. The chain combines TRBV6-1 with TRBJ1-3, with TRBD1 as a possible D gene (5 bases). The V end lost 2 bases, the J end lost 0 bases, and 8 bases lay between the germline ends. The CDR3 length is 15 residues. CDR1 and CDR2 from the germline V gene are MNHNS and SASEGT. This CDR3 is CASSELGGSGNTIYF. The CDR3 bases are TGTGCCAGCAGTGAACTGGGGGGCTCTGGAAACACCATATATTTT.

This clonotype appeared a few times. This chain uses TRBV9 with TRBJ1-2; no clear D. Trimming stripped 10 bases from V and 3 bases from J, with 19 bases between. This CDR3 has 14 residues. CDR1 is SGDLS and CDR2 is YYNGEE in the germline V gene. The DNA for the CDR3 is TGTGCCCCCTCTCGGGGTAAGCAGGACTATGGCTACACCTTC. This encodes CAPSRGKQDYGYTF. Using reference TRBV9 and TRBJ1-2 for the parts outside the CDR3, the full variable domain is DSGVTQTPKHLITATGQRVTLRCSPRSGDLSVYWYQQSLDQGLQFLIQYYNGEERAKGNILERFSAQQFPDLHSELNLSSLELGDSALYFCAPSRGKQDYGYTFGSGTRLTVV.

In this sample, this clonotype turned up a few times. This sequence joins TRBV5-5 and TRBJ1-2; D is undetermined. Germline V lookup: CDR1 SGHKS, CDR2 YYEKEE (reference sequence). V dropped 3 bases and J dropped 5 bases, with 11 bases sitting between them. The CDR3 consists of 13 residues. CDR3 in amino acids: CASSSGRFYGYTF. The CDR3 DNA sequence: TGTGCCAGCAGCTCGGGCAGGTTTTATGGCTACACCTTC.

This clonotype was found a few times. This chain uses TRBV2 with TRBJ2-1, with D perhaps TRBD2 (5 bases). The germline gives CDR1 SNHLY, CDR2 FYNNEI. V was shortened by 6 bases and J by 9 bases, with 12 bases between the two germline ends. The CDR3 spans 12 residues. For the CDR3, the DNA is TGTGCCAGCAGCGATGAGGGTATTGAGCAGTTCTTC. It codes for CASSDEGIEQFF.

This clonotype has just a few counts. The chain carries TRBV11-2 and TRBJ2-5; D perhaps matches TRBD2 (5 bases). The ends were cut back, 5 bases at V and 4 bases at J, with 14 bases in the middle. CDR3 length equals 14 residues. Germline CDR1 SGHAT, CDR2 FQNNGV. The CDR3 region is CASSGWRPLETQYF. The CDR3 DNA is TGTGCCAGCAGCGGTTGGAGGCCGTTAGAGACCCAGTACTTC.

The J gene is TRBJ2-5, the V gene TRBV5-1; 12 bases match TRBD2. The CDR3 length is 16 residues. V trimming: 6 bases; J trimming: 2 bases; junction bases outside the gene matches: 8. Germline CDR1 SGHRS, CDR2 YFSETQ. The CDR3 DNA reads as TGCGCCAGCACCCCGCGGACTAGCGGGACTCAAGAGACCCAGTACTTC. Translation: CASTPRTSGTQETQYF. Together with reference TRBV5-1 and TRBJ2-5, the CDR3 gives the full variable domain: KAGVTQTPRYLIKTRGQQVTLSCSPISGHRSVSWYQQTPGQGLQFLFEYFSETQRNKGNFPGRFSGRQFSNSRSEMNVSTLELGDSALYLCASTPRTSGTQETQYFGPGTRLLVL.

Many counts were recorded for this clonotype. The V gene is TRBV12-3 or TRBV12-4, the J gene TRBJ2-7; D remains unclear. CDR3 length equals 11 residues. V lost 4 bases and J lost 5, with 6 bases in between. The CDR3, as DNA: TGTGCCAGCAGTTCTAGAAACGAGCAGTACTTC. It specifies CASSSRNEQYF.

In its sample, this clonotype was seen many times. The V gene is TRBV30, the J gene TRBJ2-7; TRBD2 is a possible D gene (7 bases). Trimming left V 2 bases short and J 7 bases short, with 18 bases between. This CDR3 has 14 residues. The V gene's germline CDR1 is GTSNPN and CDR2 SVGIG (reference sequence). The CDR3 here is CAWSSAGALVEQYF. In nucleotides, the CDR3 is TGTGCCTGGAGTTCTGCGGGGGCCTTAGTGGAGCAGTACTTC.

This clonotype has more than one count but fewer than ten. The chain couples TRBV21-1 to TRBJ2-7. TRBV21-1 is a documented pseudogene. CDR3 size: 14 residues. CDR3 DNA sequence: TGTGCCAGGGGTTTCGAGGCAGAAGCCTACGAGCAGTACTTC. It is translated as CARGFEAEAYEQYF.

This chain links TRBV12-3 or TRBV12-4 with TRBJ2-3, with D tentatively TRBD2 (5 bases). Trimming stripped 6 bases from V and 6 bases from J, with 16 bases between. This CDR3 comprises 14 residues. CDR3 loop: CASRSGLRGDTQYF. CDR3 nucleotide sequence: TGTGCCAGCAGGAGCGGTCTGAGAGGGGATACGCAGTATTTT.

This clonotype was recorded at least ten times. V and J are TRBV7-8 and TRBJ2-3, with D perhaps matching TRBD1 or TRBD2 (6 bases each). Trimming pared 3 bases from V and 3 bases from J, leaving 13 bases between. The CDR3 extends over 15 amino acids. Germline V gives CDR1 SGHVS, CDR2 FQNEAQ. The CDR3 nucleotides are TGTGCCAGCAGCTTGATTGGCGGGACAACAGATACGCAGTATTTT. Protein product: CASSLIGGTTDTQYF.